This T cell receptor beta chain comes out of a study of shared clonotypes between healthy human individuals (dated by TCRdb to the early 2020s). At the level of the whole study: The cohort comprised a couple of women and a few men aged 18 to 49 years. Leukapheresis yielded between about 0.85 and 9.5 billion PBMCs per donor. For each donor, CD4 naive and CD4 memory were each run on three plates, CD8 naive on two plates, and CD8 memory on one plate. Different laboratories and diverse techniques were used to prepare libraries and sequence TCR repertoires, to increase sequencing depth and limit assay-specific biases. To estimate repertoire size and how much clonotypes are shared between individuals, the study performed deep sequencing of blood TCR repertoires from about five healthy adults. What the authors observed across the whole study: Sampling was restricted to blood, and TCR repertoires in tissue are likely to differ from TCR repertoires in blood. Even with the large sequencing depth, rarefaction of the sorted-subset datasets indicated that sequencing was incomplete. Estimated clonotype richness was generally larger for naive than for memory subsets. Based on pairwise subsampling, the degree of clonotype sharing among donors was expected to be affected by sequencing depth. Around 5% of naive CD4, 3.5% of naive CD8, about 2.5% of memory CD4, and about 0.4% of memory CD8 clonotypes were shared across four donors. Because the study included only a small number of donors, the genetic and exposure-history diversity represented was limited. Compared with non-shared clonotypes, clonotypes shared by all four sorted-subset donors had higher generation probabilities.

Using the deep immunoSEQ assay, multiplex PCR amplified TCR CDR3 regions from genomic DNA. For each cell subset, the extracted genomic DNA was distributed evenly across all wells of several immunoSEQ 96-well plates, and each plate served as one replicate. For sorted subsets, around 200 ng genomic DNA, equal to 30,000 or so T cell genomes, was loaded into each replicate PCR. The purified libraries were quantified using a Qubit 3.0 fluorometer, sized with a Bioanalyzer 2100, and then quantified again using the KAPA Library Quantification kit. Every immunoSEQ 96-well plate was sequenced on a separate single-read 150-cycle Illumina NextSeq 550 flow cell. The paper's data handling went like this. Because the immunoSEQ output included only junctional sequences and no quality scores, the filtering could not be the same as the filtering used for full-length reads. Sequences were annotated with PyIR, a Python wrapper for IgBLAST v1.9, and V/J genes and CDR3 were assigned using IMGT germline references. Reads were removed for weak V/J assignments (E-value above 1e-6), missing CDR3, stop codons, out-of-frame junctions, or ambiguous translated residues. V3J clonotypes were defined as sequences sharing the same inferred V gene, J gene, and CDR3 amino acid sequence. Percentage overlap between repertoires was computed as shared unique clonotypes divided by the size of the smaller repertoire. Richness of each repertoire was evaluated using RTK rarefaction, the Chao1 estimator, and Recon v2.1 estimates of unobserved clonotypes. OLGA was used to compute generation probabilities for all TCRbeta clonotypes that the gDNA method yielded from a handful of donors. The immuneACCESS repertoire file appears here via TCRdb, limited to in-frame rearrangements. These files lack a portion of the clones; in checked studies, under half of the deficit traces to unresolved V genes, and the cause of the others is not known. V and J calls and clone size follow that table, whereas D and trimming were derived from the DNA. This sample gives about 2.4 million clones in total; approximately 94% of them show up just once. The leading ten clones occupy around 0.4% of the sample.

With respect to this clone: The antigen this receptor binds is unknown. The sample holds no much larger clone one base away, and base qualities are not on file.

Donors were healthy HIV-negative adults with no recently reported acute infections or vaccinations. Only Caucasian adults living in Nashville, Tennessee, USA were represented among the donors. CD4+ T cells were enriched by magnetic negative selection; naive cells were then positively selected on CD45RA, and the negative fraction formed the memory subset. Blood was collected by leukapheresis, and PBMCs were isolated by Ficoll-Histopaque density gradient centrifugation and then cryopreserved in liquid nitrogen vapor phase. Analytical flow cytometry was used to check the purity and quantity of every magnetically sorted T cell population. Genomic DNA was isolated from every sorted fraction and measured by UV absorbance on a Nanodrop 2000c. CDR1 and CDR2 were assigned from the germline V gene as MDHEN and SYDVKM. Taken from cysteine to phenylalanine, the CDR3 has 15 residues. Just CDR3 DNA is preserved here, 45 bases in frame from base 1. For this chain, trimming is 7 bases at the V end and 3 bases at the J end, and the number of junction bases without a gene match is 9.

Sequencing used naive CD4+ T cells from PBMCs. The cell subset or site label of this sample denotes: CD45RA+ positively selected. This sequence uses TRBV28 and TRBJ2-1; 7 central bases correspond to TRBD2. This receptor was obtained from a man aged 18 to 30 in good health. Some clones in this sample may be carry-over from other donors' samples. The DNA sequence follows: TGTGCCAGCATCCCCAGCGGGATCGGCTACAATGAGCAGTTCTTC. This codes for CASIPSGIGYNEQFF.